Each of the 13 T cell receptor beta chains below was sequenced from the same sample in a study of blood T cell repertoires in COVID-19 (dated by TCRdb to about 2020). The method behind the library was the immunoSEQ multiplex PCR assay. TCRdb took this table from immuneACCESS and kept in-frame rearrangements with V and J called. Such tables lack part of the clones; where checked against another copy, unresolved V genes explain under half of the gap, and the rest is unexplained. A total of approximately 140,000 clones appear in this sample, roughly 90% of them only once. The ten most abundant clones make up about 2.5% of the sample. The sequenced sample consisted of PBMCs or T cells enriched from blood (not recorded which). All receptors derive from a woman aged 45-65 years who had recovered from COVID-19.

In this sample, this clone turned up a few times. The J gene is TRBJ2-2, the V gene TRBV7-9, with 7 bases lining up with TRBD1. Germline CDR1 is SEHNR and CDR2 is FQNEAQ (reference sequence). CDR3 length: 18 amino acids. With V trimmed by 1 base and J by 5 bases, 13 bases remained unmatched. CDR3 in DNA: TGTGCCAGCAGCTTAGTCGTTTCGGGGACAGAGGGGACCGGGGAGCTGTTTTTT. Translated: CASSLVVSGTEGTGELFF.

The chain is built from TRBV5-8 and TRBJ2-5, with 9 positions matching TRBD2. The V gene's germline CDR1 is SGHTS and CDR2 YDEGEE. CDR3 length: 15 amino acids. Losses at the gene ends were 2 bases for V and 3 bases for J; bases not matched to a gene: 5. The CDR3 spells CASSFPTSGKETQYF. CDR3 nucleotides: TGTGCCAGCAGCTTCCCGACTAGCGGAAAAGAGACCCAGTACTTC.

This chain joins TRBV7-8 and TRBJ1-5, with TRBD1 identical over 12 bases. With 5 bases clipped from V and 7 bases from J, the junction kept 3 bases outside the gene matches. The CDR3 runs 14 residues. CDR1 and CDR2 (germline): SGHVS, FQNEAQ. In nucleotides, the CDR3 is TGTGCCAGCAGCGGGACAGGGGGCAGGCAGCCCCAGCATTTT. This gives the protein CASSGTGGRQPQHF. The variable domain in full, with the rest retrieved from reference TRBV7-8 and TRBJ1-5, is GAGVSQSPRYKVAKRGQDVALRCDPISGHVSLFWYQQALGQGPEFLTYFQNEAQLDKSGLPSDRFFAERPEGSVSTLKIQRTQQEDSAVYLCASSGTGGRQPQHFGDGTRLSIL.

The CDR3 nucleotides are TGCAGCGTTGAAGTCGAGGACAGTGAACAAGAGACCCAGTACTTC. Protein sequence: CSVEVEDSEQETQYF. V is TRBV29-1 and J is TRBJ2-5; tentative D call: TRBD1 (6 bases). Deletions cut 1 base from V and 2 bases from J, with 14 bases between. The CDR3 has 15 residues. Germline V gene lookup returns CDR1 SQVTM and CDR2 ANQGSEA.

The chain is built from TRBV28 and TRBJ1-1, with TRBD1 identical over 8 bases. With 6 bases clipped from V and 3 bases from J, the junction kept 9 bases outside the gene matches. CDR3 length: 15 amino acids. Looked up from germline, CDR1 is MDHEN and CDR2 is SYDVKM. Here the CDR3 reads CASRYPGGQDTEAFF. CDR3 nucleotides: TGTGCCAGCAGATACCCAGGGGGCCAGGACACTGAAGCTTTCTTT.

V usage is TRBV7-2 and J usage is TRBJ2-5; 8 bases are shared with TRBD1. The germline CDR1 and CDR2 sequences are SGHTA and FQGNSA. V trimming: 5 bases; J trimming: 4 bases; junction bases outside the gene matches: 6. There are 14 residues in the CDR3. The CDR3 here is CASSPRTGRETQYF. The CDR3 DNA is TGTGCCAGCAGCCCCCGGACAGGGCGAGAGACCCAGTACTTC.

The chain joins TRBV4-3 to TRBJ2-1, with TRBD1 as a possible D gene (6 bases). Germline CDR1 and CDR2: LGHNA and YSLEER. V was shortened by 0 bases and J by 9 bases, with 12 bases between the two germline ends. CDR3 length: 14 amino acids. CDR3 amino acids: CASSQDRTDGEQFF. For the CDR3, the DNA is TGCGCCAGCAGCCAAGATAGGACAGACGGTGAGCAGTTCTTC.

This clone was counted once. The chain carries TRBV19 and TRBJ1-1, with D possibly matching TRBD1 (6 bases). V was pared by 3 bases and J by 4 bases, with 12 bases between. CDR1 is LNHDA, CDR2 SQIVND, per germline (reference sequence). The CDR3 is 14 amino acids. CDR3 nucleotide sequence: TGTGCCAGTAGTATCCAGGGGTCGAGCACTGAAGCTTTCTTT. Protein sequence: CASSIQGSSTEAFF.

The chain recombines TRBV9 with TRBJ2-2; TRBD1 aligns across 9 bases. This CDR3 has 22 residues. The germline V gene encodes CDR1 SGDLS and CDR2 YYNGEE. V trimming: 4 bases; J trimming: 4 bases; junction bases outside the gene matches: 26. CDR3 loop: CASSPDERDRVRPESATGELFF. CDR3 nucleotide sequence: TGTGCCAGCAGCCCAGACGAACGGGACAGGGTCCGTCCGGAGAGCGCCACCGGGGAGCTGTTTTTT. The full variable domain, rest sourced from reference TRBV9 and TRBJ2-2, is DSGVTQTPKHLITATGQRVTLRCSPRSGDLSVYWYQQSLDQGLQFLIQYYNGEERAKGNILERFSAQQFPDLHSELNLSSLELGDSALYFCASSPDERDRVRPESATGELFFGEGSRLTVL.

This chain links TRBV5-6 with TRBJ2-5; 8 bases are shared with TRBD1. CDR1 and CDR2 (germline): SGHDT, YYEEEE. This CDR3 has 15 amino acids. V lost 4 bases and J lost 5; bases outside the gene matches: 10. CDR3 DNA: TGTGCCAGCAGCACCATGGACAGGGTGGTGGAGACCCAGTACTTC. As protein: CASSTMDRVVETQYF. The full variable domain, with the rest looked up from reference TRBV5-6 and TRBJ2-5, is DAGVTQSPTHLIKTRGQQVTLRCSPKSGHDTVSWYQQALGQGPQFIFQYYEEEERQRGNFPDRFSGHQFPNYSSELNVNALLLGDSALYLCASSTMDRVVETQYFGPGTRLLVL.

This clone was observed once. The chain has TRBV7-7 and TRBJ2-2, with D possibly matching TRBD2 (7 bases). The germline V gene encodes CDR1 SSHAT and CDR2 FNYEAQ (reference sequence). The CDR3 runs 14 residues. This chain's CDR3 is CASSGGVNTGELFF. CDR3 DNA sequence: TGTGCTAGCTCGGGGGGCGTAAACACCGGGGAGCTGTTTTTT. Drawing the rest from reference TRBV7-7 and TRBJ2-2, the complete variable domain is GAGVSQSPRYKVTKRGQDVTLRCDPISSHATLYWYQQALGQGPEFLTYFNYEAQPDKSGLPSDRFSAERPEGSISTLTIQRTEQRDSAMYRCASSGGVNTGELFFGEGSRLTVL.

V is TRBV30 and J is TRBJ2-2; D possibly corresponds to TRBD2 (5 bases). The CDR3 has 17 residues. Germline lookup yields CDR1 GTSNPN and CDR2 SVGIG (reference sequence). Trimming left V 3 bases short and J 6 bases short, with 23 bases between. The CDR3 DNA sequence: TGTGCCTGGAGCGGTGTACGGTGGAGCGGTCGGGCCGGGGAGCTGTTTTTT. As protein: CAWSGVRWSGRAGELFF.

The V gene is TRBV18, the J gene TRBJ1-6; D is perhaps TRBD1 (5 bases). CDR3 length: 14 amino acids. V lost 2 bases and J lost 10, with 12 bases in between. Germline assignment: CDR1 KGHSH and CDR2 LQKENI. DNA of the CDR3: TGTGCCAGCTCACCAGGGGACTCGAGCTCACCCCTCCACTTT. Protein product: CASSPGDSSSPLHF. The variable domain in full, with the rest retrieved from reference TRBV18 and TRBJ1-6, is NAGVMQNPRHLVRRRGQEARLRCSPMKGHSHVYWYRQLPEEGLKFMVYLQKENIIDESGMPKERFSAEFPKEGPSILRIQQVVRGDSAAYFCASSPGDSSSPLHFGNGTRLTVT.